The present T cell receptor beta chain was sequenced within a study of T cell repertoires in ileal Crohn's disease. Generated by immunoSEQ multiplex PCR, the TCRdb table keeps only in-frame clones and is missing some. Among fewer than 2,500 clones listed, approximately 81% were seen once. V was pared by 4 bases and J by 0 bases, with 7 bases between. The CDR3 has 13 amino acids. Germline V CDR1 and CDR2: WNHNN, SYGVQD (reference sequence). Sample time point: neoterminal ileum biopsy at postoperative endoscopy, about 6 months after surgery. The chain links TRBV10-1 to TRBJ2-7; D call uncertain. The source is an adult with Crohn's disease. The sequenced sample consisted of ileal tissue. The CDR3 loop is CASSAAYSYEQYF. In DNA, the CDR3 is TGCGCCAGCAGTGCAGCGTACTCCTACGAGCAGTACTTC.